The 30 T cell receptor beta chains in this list originate from one sample, sequenced in a study of blood T cell repertoires in COVID-19. Sequencing was performed with immunoSEQ multiplex PCR; in TCRdb, only in-frame clones are kept and a portion is missing. The sample carries about 190,000 clones, about 88% recorded once. Specimen: peripheral blood. The receptors derive from a man aged 30-40 years with acute or convalescent COVID-19.

V usage is TRBV6-5 and J usage is TRBJ2-2; D uncertain. Germline CDR1 is MNHEY and CDR2 is SVGAGI. V was clipped by 0 bases and J by 1 base, with 6 bases between them. CDR3 length: 15 residues. The CDR3 region is CASSYSWQNTGELFF. The DNA of the CDR3 is TGTGCCAGCAGTTACTCGTGGCAGAACACCGGGGAGCTGTTTTTT.

The V gene is TRBV30, the J gene TRBJ1-2; no clear D gene. Per germline, CDR1 GTSNPN and CDR2 SVGIG (reference sequence). V shed 2 bases and J shed 6 bases, with 7 bases lying between them. The CDR3 consists of 11 residues. The CDR3 DNA reads as TGTGCCTGGAGTAGACGGGATGGCTACACCTTC. Its protein is CAWSRRDGYTF.

With regard to this clone: The same CDR3 is also encoded by other DNA sequences in this sample. The CDR3: CAWSVRGSQPQHF. The CDR3 region has the DNA TGTGCCTGGAGTGTAAGGGGGAGTCAGCCCCAGCATTTT. This chain joins TRBV30 and TRBJ1-5, with a possible D match to TRBD1 (6 bases). The germline V gene encodes CDR1 GTSNPN and CDR2 SVGIG (reference sequence). V lost 0 bases to trimming and J lost 6 bases, with 9 bases between them. The CDR3 contains 13 residues.

The chain couples TRBV5-1 to TRBJ1-6, with D unresolved. Germline V CDR1 and CDR2: SGHRS, YFSETQ. The length of the CDR3 is 16 residues. Trimming pared 1 base from V and 7 bases from J, leaving 15 bases between. CDR3 protein: CASSLTYLAQNSPLHF. The CDR3 bases are TGCGCCAGCAGCTTGACCTACCTAGCGCAAAATTCACCCCTCCACTTT.

The V and J genes are TRBV19 and TRBJ2-7, with 7 bases that match TRBD1. Germline V gives CDR1 LNHDA, CDR2 SQIVND (reference sequence). There are 14 residues in the CDR3. Trimming at V came to 4 bases and at J to 1 base, leaving 4 bases not matched to a gene. DNA of the CDR3: TGTGCCAGTAGTAGGGGGACAGCGTCCTACGAGCAGTACTTC. It encodes CASSRGTASYEQYF.

The chain has TRBV28 and TRBJ1-4; D is perhaps TRBD1 (5 bases). CDR3 length equals 14 residues. The V gene's germline CDR1 is MDHEN and CDR2 SYDVKM. V lost 6 bases, J lost 3 bases, and 11 bases lay in between. The CDR3 loop is CASRRTRSNEKLFF. The CDR3 DNA reads as TGTGCCAGCAGGCGGACACGGTCTAATGAAAAACTGTTTTTT.

This clone was counted a few times. V usage is TRBV18 and J usage is TRBJ1-4; maybe TRBD1 (5 bases). V lost 3 bases and J 8 bases, leaving 16 bases between the germline ends. This CDR3 comprises 15 residues. Germline CDR1 and CDR2: KGHSH and LQKENI. This CDR3 is CASSPNQGHSEKLFF. The CDR3 coding sequence is TGTGCCAGCTCACCGAACCAGGGTCACAGCGAAAAACTGTTTTTT.

The chain is built from TRBV5-1 and TRBJ2-1, with 8 bases lining up with TRBD2. After removal of 4 bases from V and 3 bases from J, the junction contained 9 bases not matched to a gene. The germline CDR1 and CDR2 sequences are SGHRS and YFSETQ. This CDR3 has 16 amino acids. CDR3 DNA: TGCGCCAGCAGCCGGAGCGGGAGACAAGTCTACAATGAGCAGTTCTTC. Translating it yields CASSRSGRQVYNEQFF.

The rearrangement joins TRBV6-1 to TRBJ2-7, with D possibly matching TRBD2 (6 bases). Germline CDR1 reads MNHNS; CDR2 reads SASEGT. The CDR3 spans 13 residues. V was clipped by 2 bases and J by 2 bases, with 7 bases between them. CDR3 protein: CASSEREPYEQYF. The CDR3 DNA follows: TGTGCCAGCAGTGAACGGGAGCCCTACGAGCAGTACTTC.

This clone showed up just a few times. The junction differs from germline at one of its ends, possibly a read error. This chain connects TRBV7-7 to TRBJ2-2; D is possibly TRBD1 (5 bases). The germline V gene has CDR1 SSHAT and CDR2 FNYEAQ (reference sequence). The CDR3 covers 17 residues. DNA of the CDR3: TGTGCTAGCAGCTTAGGGGCAGTATCTGGTACGGCCGGGGAGCTGTTTTTT. This codes for CASSLGAVSGTAGELFF.

This rearrangement joins TRBV9 to TRBJ1-2; D call uncertain. The CDR3 loop spans 12 amino acids. CDR1 SGDLS and CDR2 YYNGEE come from the germline V gene. V was shortened by 4 bases and J by 3 bases, with 7 bases between the two germline ends. DNA of the CDR3: TGTGCCAGCAGCACGGGATACTATGGCTACACCTTC. Protein: CASSTGYYGYTF.

This clone was counted a single time. The V call is TRBV3-1 (or the pseudogene TRBV3-2), the J call TRBJ2-5, with TRBD2 identical over 9 bases. Germline V gene lookup returns CDR1 LGHDT and CDR2 YNNKEL (reference sequence). The CDR3 totals 14 residues. V was clipped by 1 base and J by 3 bases; unmatched bases: 0. The CDR3 nucleotides are TGTGCCAGCAGCCAAGGACTAGCGGAAGAGACCCAGTACTTC. Translation gives CASSQGLAEETQYF.

This chain connects TRBV25-1 to TRBJ2-3, with D maybe TRBD2 (5 bases). The germline V and J ends were trimmed by 1 base and 6 bases, with 8 bases remaining between them. In germline, CDR1 is MGHDK, CDR2 SYGVNS. The CDR3 totals 13 residues. This CDR3 reads CASSELPGDTQYF. As DNA, the CDR3 is TGTGCCAGCAGTGAATTACCGGGGGATACGCAGTATTTT.

This chain's CDR3 is CASSLHSPDEKLFF. The CDR3 DNA sequence: TGTGCCAGCAGTCTGCACAGCCCGGATGAAAAACTGTTTTTT. V is TRBV25-1 and J is TRBJ1-4; D is unresolved. The ends were cut back, 5 bases at V and 6 bases at J, with 13 bases in the middle. This CDR3 spans 14 amino acids. The germline gives CDR1 MGHDK, CDR2 SYGVNS.

The chain carries TRBV7-2 and TRBJ2-1, with 10 bases identical to TRBD2. This CDR3 is built from 15 residues. V dropped 5 bases and J dropped 6; count of bases not matched to a gene: 7. CDR1 is SGHTA and CDR2 is FQGNSA in the germline V gene. For the CDR3, the DNA is TGTGCCAGCAGCCCGCGACTAGCGGGTATCAATGAGCAGTTCTTC. Its translation is CASSPRLAGINEQFF. The full variable domain, completed using reference TRBV7-2 and TRBJ2-1, is GAGVSQSPSNKVTEKGKDVELRCDPISGHTALYWYRQSLGQGLEFLIYFQGNSAPDKSGLPSDRFSAERTGGSVSTLTIQRTQQEDSAVYLCASSPRLAGINEQFFGPGTRLTVL.

This clone has just one count. The J gene is TRBJ2-1, the V gene TRBV2; 7 positions match TRBD2. V trimming: 0 bases; J trimming: 6 bases; junction bases outside the gene matches: 14. The germline CDR1 and CDR2 sequences are SNHLY and FYNNEI. This CDR3 contains 18 residues. Written as DNA, the CDR3 is TGTGCCAGCAGTGAAGCGCTTCAGGCGGGAGCCCCATTCAATGAGCAGTTCTTC. Protein: CASSEALQAGAPFNEQFF.

The V gene is TRBV5-8, the J gene TRBJ1-1; D not resolved. The germline V gene has CDR1 SGHTS and CDR2 YDEGEE. This CDR3 comprises 13 residues. The V end lost 1 base, the J end lost 2 bases, and 6 bases lay between the germline ends. The CDR3 sequence is CASSLRENTEAFF. CDR3 nucleotide sequence: TGTGCCAGCAGCTTGAGAGAAAACACTGAAGCTTTCTTT.

CDR3 in amino acids: CASSRGLEIGELFF. The DNA for the CDR3 is TGTGCCAGCAGCCGGGGACTGGAGATCGGGGAGCTGTTTTTT. The V call is TRBV7-2, the J call TRBJ2-2; D might be TRBD2 (6 bases). This CDR3 region has 14 residues. Trimming pared 5 bases from V and 7 bases from J, leaving 14 bases between. Germline CDR1 is SGHTA and CDR2 is FQGNSA. Full variable domain (remainder filled in from reference TRBV7-2 and TRBJ2-2): GAGVSQSPSNKVTEKGKDVELRCDPISGHTALYWYRQSLGQGLEFLIYFQGNSAPDKSGLPSDRFSAERTGGSVSTLTIQRTQQEDSAVYLCASSRGLEIGELFFGEGSRLTVL.

This clone was recorded once. V usage is TRBV6-2 or TRBV6-3 and J usage is TRBJ2-5; 13 bases match TRBD2. There are 20 residues in the CDR3. Germline loops: CDR1 MNHEY, CDR2 SVGEGT. V was clipped by 2 bases and J by 3 bases; unmatched bases: 15. CDR3 DNA sequence: TGTGCCAGCAGTTACCCAGTGTATCCGGGACTAGCGGGGCTGGAAGAGACCCAGTACTTC. It encodes CASSYPVYPGLAGLEETQYF.

The chain recombines TRBV9 with TRBJ2-2; D possibly corresponds to TRBD2 (5 bases). Looked up from germline, CDR1 is SGDLS and CDR2 is YYNGEE. The CDR3 extends over 16 amino acids. V was trimmed by 4 bases and J by 1 base, leaving 14 bases between them. The CDR3 is CASSPPGLGNTGELFF. The CDR3 region has the DNA TGTGCCAGCAGCCCCCCGGGATTAGGGAACACCGGGGAGCTGTTTTTT.

Only one count was recorded for this clone. CDR3 region: CASSLIPGGGNQPQHF. DNA of the CDR3: TGTGCCAGCAGCTTAATCCCGGGGGGGGGCAATCAGCCCCAGCATTTT. This sequence joins TRBV7-8 and TRBJ1-5, with a tentative D call TRBD1 (5 bases). The CDR3 has 16 amino acids. CDR1 SGHVS and CDR2 FQNEAQ come from the germline V gene. Trimming removed 2 bases from V and 2 bases from J, with 13 bases in between.

The chain couples TRBV28 to TRBJ2-7, with 10 nucleotides matching TRBD2. This CDR3 is 14 amino acids long. The junction had 9 bases not matched to a gene; V was cut back by 8 bases and J by 5 bases. Germline V gene lookup returns CDR1 MDHEN and CDR2 SYDVKM. The CDR3 sequence: CASLRGTSDDEQYF. DNA for the CDR3: TGTGCCAGCCTTCGCGGGACTAGCGATGACGAGCAGTACTTC.

The rearrangement uses TRBV6-4 and TRBJ2-5; 9 bases align to TRBD2. The germline V gene encodes CDR1 MRHNA and CDR2 SNTAGT. There are 20 residues in the CDR3. Germline trimming cut 9 bases from V and 1 base from J; bases unmatched to any gene: 24. The DNA for the CDR3 is TGTGCCAGTGTATTTTACCGGGACTCCCGGGCTAGCGGGGTCCAAGAGACCCAGTACTTC. Translation gives CASVFYRDSRASGVQETQYF.

This clone was recorded a few times. The chain carries TRBV2 and TRBJ2-7; D perhaps matches TRBD2 (5 bases). The CDR3 contains 13 residues. Germline loops: CDR1 SNHLY, CDR2 FYNNEI. V was clipped by 8 bases and J by 3 bases, with 14 bases between them. The CDR3 loop reads CASQEAVIYEQYF. CDR3 coding DNA: TGTGCCAGCCAGGAGGCGGTGATCTACGAGCAGTACTTC.

This clone was seen just once. The chain employs TRBV5-1 and TRBJ2-5; a weak D match, TRBD2 (6 bases). CDR1 and CDR2 from the germline V gene are SGHRS and YFSETQ. This CDR3 spans 13 amino acids. Trimming cost V 4 bases and J 5 bases, with 12 bases left between them. CDR3 amino acids: CASSPTSPETQYF. CDR3 sequence (DNA): TGCGCCAGCAGCCCAACTAGCCCGGAGACCCAGTACTTC.

This sequence joins TRBV5-1 and TRBJ2-7, with TRBD2 as a possible D gene (6 bases). Per the germline V gene, CDR1 is SGHRS and CDR2 is YFSETQ. This CDR3 is built from 14 residues. V was cut by 4 bases and J by 4 bases, with 15 bases left in between. DNA of the CDR3: TGCGCCAGCAGCGAAAACCGGGACTCATACGAGCAGTACTTC. It codes for CASSENRDSYEQYF.

The chain employs TRBV10-2 and TRBJ2-7; D ambiguous. V lost 4 bases and J 4 bases, leaving 5 bases between the germline ends. The CDR3 spans 11 residues. CDR1 is WSHSY, CDR2 SAAADI, per germline. This chain's CDR3 is CASSVEYEQYF. The CDR3 DNA reads as TGCGCCAGCAGTGTAGAGTACGAGCAGTACTTC.

The chain is built from TRBV7-9 and TRBJ2-7, with 10 nucleotides matching TRBD1. Trimming removed 8 bases from V and 1 base from J; junction bases left unmatched: 5. The CDR3 length is 14 residues. The germline gives CDR1 SEHNR, CDR2 FQNEAQ (reference sequence). The CDR3: CASDEGQGSYEQYF. In nucleotides, the CDR3 is TGTGCCAGCGATGAGGGACAGGGGTCCTACGAGCAGTACTTC. Supplemented by reference TRBV7-9 and TRBJ2-7, the full variable domain reads DTGVSQNPRHKITKRGQNVTFRCDPISEHNRLYWYRQTLGQGPEFLTYFQNEAQLEKSRLLSDRFSAERPKGSFSTLEIQRTEQGDSAMYLCASDEGQGSYEQYFGPGTRLTVT.

The chain recombines TRBV28 with TRBJ1-2; D is uncertain. This CDR3 is built from 12 residues. CDR1 and CDR2 from the germline V gene are MDHEN and SYDVKM. Deletions cut 1 base from V and 7 bases from J, with 7 bases between. The CDR3 DNA follows: TGTGCCAGCAGTTTATCCAGGCTTGGCTACACCTTC. Encoded protein: CASSLSRLGYTF.

V is TRBV5-1 and J is TRBJ2-3; D is perhaps TRBD2 (5 bases). In germline, CDR1 is SGHRS, CDR2 YFSETQ. The CDR3 is 16 amino acids. Trimming stripped 5 bases from V and 1 base from J, with 17 bases between. The CDR3: CASSLTSGTRTDTQYF. The CDR3 DNA reads as TGCGCCAGCAGTTTGACAAGCGGAACCCGCACAGATACGCAGTATTTT. The full variable domain, completed using reference TRBV5-1 and TRBJ2-3, is KAGVTQTPRYLIKTRGQQVTLSCSPISGHRSVSWYQQTPGQGLQFLFEYFSETQRNKGNFPGRFSGRQFSNSRSEMNVSTLELGDSALYLCASSLTSGTRTDTQYFGPGTRLTVL.